The clone carrying this T cell receptor (beta chain) was seen a few times. The antigen is unknown. TCRdb independently ran MiXCR on the RT-PCR reads; one entry per CDR3 protein. The table includes roughly 700,000 distinct CDR3 sequences, about 15% detected once. The sample belongs to a study of response to subunit inactivated influenza vaccine. Study-level findings and limits: It was the authors' suggestion that each seasonal influenza vaccination recruits few new T cells.

Germline lookup yields CDR1 SGHTA and CDR2 FQGNSA. Unmatched junction bases numbered 10, after V lost 6 bases and J lost 7 bases. This CDR3 contains 14 residues. The TCR was taken from a man aged 50-60 years who received an inactivated influenza vaccine. The chain recombines TRBV7-2 with TRBJ2-7, with 9 bases matching TRBD1. Sequenced material: PBMCs from blood, taken approximately 15 days before vaccination. The CDR3 region has the DNA TGTGCCAGCAGTTCCGGGACAGGGAACCGGGAGCAGTACTTC. It is translated as CASSSGTGNREQYF.